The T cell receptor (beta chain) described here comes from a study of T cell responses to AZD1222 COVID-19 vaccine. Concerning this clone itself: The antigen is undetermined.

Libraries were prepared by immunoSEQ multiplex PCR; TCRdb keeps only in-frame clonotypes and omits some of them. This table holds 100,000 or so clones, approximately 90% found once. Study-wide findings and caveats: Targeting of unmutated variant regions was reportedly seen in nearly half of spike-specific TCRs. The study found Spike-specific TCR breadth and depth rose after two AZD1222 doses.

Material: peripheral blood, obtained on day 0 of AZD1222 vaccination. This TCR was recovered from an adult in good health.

CDR3 region: CASSLRVGSGPYNEQFF. For the CDR3, the DNA is TGTGCCAGCAGCTTACGGGTGGGTAGCGGTCCCTACAATGAGCAGTTCTTC. This chain links TRBV11-2 with TRBJ2-1; weak D call: TRBD2 (6 bases). V was shortened by 2 bases and J by 2 bases, with 16 bases between the two germline ends. CDR1 and CDR2 (germline): SGHAT, FQNNGV. This CDR3 contains 17 residues.